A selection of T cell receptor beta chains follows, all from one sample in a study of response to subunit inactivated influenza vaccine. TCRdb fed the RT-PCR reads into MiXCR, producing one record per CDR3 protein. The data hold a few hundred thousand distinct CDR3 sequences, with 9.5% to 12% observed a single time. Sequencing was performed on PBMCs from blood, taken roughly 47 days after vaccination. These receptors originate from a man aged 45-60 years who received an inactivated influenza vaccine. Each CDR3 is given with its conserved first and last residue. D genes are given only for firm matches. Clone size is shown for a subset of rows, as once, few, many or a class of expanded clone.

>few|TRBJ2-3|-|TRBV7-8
CASSTLVSRTDTQYF
TGTGCCAGCAGCACCCTAGTTTCGCGGACAGATACGCAGTATTTT
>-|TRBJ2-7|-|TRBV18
CASSPWESLGQYF
TGTGCCAGCTCACCATGGGAGAGTCTGGGGCAGTACTTC
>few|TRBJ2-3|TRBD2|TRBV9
CASSVRAGGLLYTQYF
TGTGCCAGCAGCGTAAGAGCGGGAGGACTACTTTATACGCAGTATTTT
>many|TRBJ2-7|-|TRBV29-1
CSARKDSTSYEQYF
TGCAGCGCCCGTAAGGACAGCACCTCCTACGAGCAGTACTTC
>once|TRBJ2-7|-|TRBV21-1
CASSKVDNHYEQYF
TGTGCCAGCAGCAAAGTTGACAACCACTACGAGCAGTACTTC
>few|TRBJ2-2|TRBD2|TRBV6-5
CASSYKREGTGELFF
TGTGCCAGCAGTTACAAGCGGGAGGGAACCGGGGAGCTGTTTTTT
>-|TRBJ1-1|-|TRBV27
CASRWTENTEAFF
TGTGCCAGCAGATGGACAGAGAACACTGAAGCTTTCTTT
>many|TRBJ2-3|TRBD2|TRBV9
CASSVDLAGGSDTQYF
TGTGCCAGCAGCGTAGATCTAGCGGGGGGCTCAGATACGCAGTATTTT
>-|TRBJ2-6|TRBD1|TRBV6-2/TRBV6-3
CASSRDRGKKDGANVLTF
TGTGCCAGCAGTAGGGACAGGGGCAAGAAGGATGGGGCCAACGTCCTGACTTTC
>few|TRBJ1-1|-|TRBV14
CASSHKGRDSQAFF
TGTGCCAGCAGCCATAAAGGTCGGGATTCCCAAGCTTTCTTT
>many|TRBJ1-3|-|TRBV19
CASSISGTRSGNTIYF
TGTGCCAGTAGTATTTCCGGGACCCGCTCTGGAAACACCATATATTTT
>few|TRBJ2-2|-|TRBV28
CASSLTSNTGELFF
TGTGCCAGCAGTTTAACCAGTAACACCGGGGAGCTGTTTTTT
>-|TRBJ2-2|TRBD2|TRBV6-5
CASSYGGSGGELFF
TGTGCCAGCAGTTACGGCGGGAGTGGCGGGGAGCTGTTTTTT
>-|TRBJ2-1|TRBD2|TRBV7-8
CASSLPLGAGGIGEQFF
TGTGCCAGCAGCTTACCTCTCGGAGCGGGAGGTATCGGTGAGCAGTTCTTC
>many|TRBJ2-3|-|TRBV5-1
CASSLRRVVDTQYF
TGCGCCAGCAGCTTGCGCAGGGTTGTAGATACGCAGTATTTT
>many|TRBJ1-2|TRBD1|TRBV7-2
CASSPDRNYGYTF
TGTGCCAGCAGCCCGGACAGGAACTATGGCTACACCTTC
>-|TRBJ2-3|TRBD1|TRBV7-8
CASSMTGFTDTQYF
TGTGCCAGCAGCATGACAGGGTTCACAGATACGCAGTATTTT
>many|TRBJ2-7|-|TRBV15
CATSRDGPRGIYEQYF
TGTGCCACCAGCAGAGATGGGCCAAGGGGAATCTACGAGCAGTACTTC
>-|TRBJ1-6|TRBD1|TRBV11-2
CASSGRPGQGAHSYNSPLHF
TGTGCCAGCAGCGGGAGACCGGGACAGGGGGCCCACTCCTATAATTCACCCCTCCACTTT
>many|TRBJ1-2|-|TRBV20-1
CSAQGRGNYGYTF
TGCAGTGCCCAGGGGAGGGGTAACTATGGCTACACCTTC
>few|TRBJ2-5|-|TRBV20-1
CSAKIGAGGQETQYF
TGCAGTGCAAAGATCGGGGCCGGAGGCCAAGAGACCCAGTACTTC
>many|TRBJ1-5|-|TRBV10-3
CAISAGAGQPQHF
TGTGCCATCAGTGCAGGGGCTGGTCAGCCCCAGCATTTT
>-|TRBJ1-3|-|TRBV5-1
CASSLEQFVAGNTIYF
TGCGCCAGCAGCTTGGAACAATTCGTCGCTGGAAACACCATATATTTT
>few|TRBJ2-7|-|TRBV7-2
CASAVQGTGWEQYF
TGTGCCAGCGCCGTCCAGGGGACGGGATGGGAGCAGTACTTC
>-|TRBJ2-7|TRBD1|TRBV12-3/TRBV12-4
CASRNRGRPLYEQYF
TGTGCCAGCAGAAACAGGGGGCGCCCCCTTTACGAGCAGTACTTC
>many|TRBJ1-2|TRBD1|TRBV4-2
CASSPDRGHGYTF
TGTGCCAGCAGCCCCGACAGGGGGCATGGCTACACCTTC
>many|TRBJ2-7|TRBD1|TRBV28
CASSPESWTGAGGQYF
TGTGCCAGCAGCCCAGAAAGTTGGACAGGGGCTGGTGGGCAGTACTTC
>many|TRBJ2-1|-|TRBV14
CASSPRLAPNEQFF
TGTGCCAGCAGCCCCCGGTTAGCTCCTAATGAGCAGTTCTTC
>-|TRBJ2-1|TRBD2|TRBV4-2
CASSQDRLAGYNEQFF
TGTGCCAGCAGCCAAGATAGGCTAGCGGGCTACAATGAGCAGTTCTTC
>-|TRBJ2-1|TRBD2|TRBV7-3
CASSLTAAGGFNEQFF
TGTGCCAGCAGCTTAACGGCAGCGGGAGGGTTTAATGAGCAGTTCTTC
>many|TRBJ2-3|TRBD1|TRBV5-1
CASSPEGTDTDTQYF
TGCGCCAGCAGCCCCGAAGGGACAGACACAGATACGCAGTATTTT
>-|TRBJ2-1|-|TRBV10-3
CAISESQARSNEQFF
TGTGCCATCAGTGAATCCCAGGCCAGGTCCAATGAGCAGTTCTTC
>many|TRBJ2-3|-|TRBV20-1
CSARDPRRGSQYF
TGCAGTGCTAGAGACCCCCGCCGGGGTTCGCAGTATTTT
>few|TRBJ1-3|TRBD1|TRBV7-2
CASSSINRGRGNTIYF
TGTGCCAGCAGTTCGATCAACAGGGGAAGAGGAAACACCATATATTTT
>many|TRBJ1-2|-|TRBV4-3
CASSQVKRSYGYTF
TGCGCCAGCAGCCAAGTCAAGAGATCCTATGGCTACACCTTC
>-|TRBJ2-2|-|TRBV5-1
CASKGDMNTGELFF
TGCGCCAGCAAAGGAGATATGAACACCGGGGAGCTGTTTTTT